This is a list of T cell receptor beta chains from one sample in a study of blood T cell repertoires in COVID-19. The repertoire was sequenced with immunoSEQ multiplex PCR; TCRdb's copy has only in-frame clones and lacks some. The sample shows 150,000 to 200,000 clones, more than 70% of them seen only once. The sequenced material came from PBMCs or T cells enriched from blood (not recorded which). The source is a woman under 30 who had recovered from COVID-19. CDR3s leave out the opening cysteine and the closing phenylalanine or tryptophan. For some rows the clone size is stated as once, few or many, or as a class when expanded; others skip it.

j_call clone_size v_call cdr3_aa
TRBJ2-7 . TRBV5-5 ASSMRRGSYEQY
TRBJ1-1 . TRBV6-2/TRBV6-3 ASSLAGMAF
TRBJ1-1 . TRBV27 ASSIGTGSEAF
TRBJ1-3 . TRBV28 ASSLSSTGGNTIY
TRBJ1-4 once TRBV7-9 ASSPSLGGRTEKLF
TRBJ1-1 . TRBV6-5 ASGDRVDTEAF
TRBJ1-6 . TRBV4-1 ASSHAGGNSPLH
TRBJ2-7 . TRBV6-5 ASGDGGLGSHEQY
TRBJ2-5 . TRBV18 ASSPEQSETQY
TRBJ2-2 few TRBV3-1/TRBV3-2 ASSHGGSGELF
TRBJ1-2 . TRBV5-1 ASSLALEGARYGYT
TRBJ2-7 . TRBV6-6 ASTQTTSGGSYEQY
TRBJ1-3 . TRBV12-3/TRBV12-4 ASSFRNTIY
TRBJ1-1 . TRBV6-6 ASSQTVMEGRNTEAF
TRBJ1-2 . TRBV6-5 ASSPDRVGGYT
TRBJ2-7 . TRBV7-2 ASSSQDYSYEQY
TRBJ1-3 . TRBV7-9 ASKDAPGASGNTIY
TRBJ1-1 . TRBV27 ASSRGRGNTEAF
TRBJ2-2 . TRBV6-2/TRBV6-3 ASSYYTGFGGELF
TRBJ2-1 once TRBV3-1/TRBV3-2 ASSPSRGFDEQF
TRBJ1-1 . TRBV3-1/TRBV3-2 ASSKQGRRTNTEAF
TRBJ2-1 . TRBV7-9 ASSLPPNEQF
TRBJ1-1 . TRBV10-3 AISESISQGNTEAF
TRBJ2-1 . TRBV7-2 ASSPRTTNQQF
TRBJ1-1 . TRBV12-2 ASRLVRDRLLNTEAF
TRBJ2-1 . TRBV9 ASSPQSYNEQF
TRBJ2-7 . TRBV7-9 ASSSTRFYEQY
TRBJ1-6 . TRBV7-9 ASSLLAGEGSPLH
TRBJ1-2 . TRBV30 AWSLGARTDGYT
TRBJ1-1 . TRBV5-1 ASTPLTGMNTEAF
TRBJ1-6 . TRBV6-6 ASSYLGQNSPLH
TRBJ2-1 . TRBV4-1 ASSQDGSGGFYNEQF
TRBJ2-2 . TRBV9 ASTGTGDRNTGELF
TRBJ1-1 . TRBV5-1 ASSLAATTEAF
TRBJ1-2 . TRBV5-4 ASSSGLGGT
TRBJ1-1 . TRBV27 ATAQGFWTEAF
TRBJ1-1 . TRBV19 ASQRGDRERAF
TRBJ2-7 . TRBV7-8 ASKRGGQEAEQY
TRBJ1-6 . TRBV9 ASSFDRQGGSPLH
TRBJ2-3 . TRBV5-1 ASSLTGRDGADTQY
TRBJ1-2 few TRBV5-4 ASSLTGVLYGYT
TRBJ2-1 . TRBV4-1 ASSNRGDNEQF
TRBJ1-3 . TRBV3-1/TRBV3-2 ASSPVGSAGNTIY
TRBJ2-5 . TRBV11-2 ASSFQETQY
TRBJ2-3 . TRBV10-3 ATAVGGTDTQY
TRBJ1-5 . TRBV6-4 ASSPSTGIGQPQH
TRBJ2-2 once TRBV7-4 ASSLGGDHTGELF
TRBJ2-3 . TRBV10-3 AISDPVGPSGVKETQY